The 23 T cell receptor beta chains below all came from one sample that was sequenced in a study of shared clonotypes between healthy human individuals. The method was immunoSEQ multiplex PCR; TCRdb's version includes in-frame clones alone and lacks a portion of them. The sample has about half a million clones; about 84% are singletons. Sequencing was carried out using PBMCs. These receptors were taken from a woman between 40 and 50 years old in good health. Some clones in this sample may be carry-over from other donors' samples.

The genes are TRBV5-1 and TRBJ1-2; 7 nucleotides line up with TRBD1. The CDR3 consists of 15 residues. Germline lookup yields CDR1 SGHRS and CDR2 YFSETQ. V lost 4 bases, J lost 1 base, and 7 bases stayed unmatched. The CDR3 sequence: CASSPGTANNYGYTF. CDR3 bases: TGCGCCAGCAGCCCGGGGACAGCTAATAACTATGGCTACACCTTC.

The rearrangement links TRBV7-3 to TRBJ2-1; D is possibly TRBD2 (6 bases). The CDR3 runs to 15 residues. Germline CDR1 and CDR2: SGHTA and FQGTGA. With 5 bases removed from V and 2 bases from J, the gap between germline ends came to 13 bases. Here the CDR3 reads CASSRGTATYNEQFF. The DNA for the CDR3 is TGTGCCAGCAGCCGCGGGACCGCTACCTACAATGAGCAGTTCTTC.

Written as DNA, the CDR3 is TGTGCCAGCAGTTACCGACAGGGATTGAACACTGAAGCTTTCTTT. Encoded protein: CASSYRQGLNTEAFF. The chain links TRBV6-6 to TRBJ1-1; 7 bases line up with TRBD1. This CDR3 has 15 amino acids. V shed 2 bases and J 0 bases; nucleotides not matched to a gene: 3. Germline CDR1 reads MNHNY; CDR2 reads SVGAGI (reference sequence).

This clone has a count of ten or more. The chain joins TRBV2 to TRBJ2-7, with D possibly called TRBD1 or TRBD2 (6 bases each). This CDR3 has 13 residues. Trimming took 4 bases from V and 2 from J, leaving 9 bases between them. Per the germline V gene, CDR1 is SNHLY and CDR2 is FYNNEI. The CDR3 here is CASSAGATYEQYF. The CDR3 nucleotides read TGTGCCAGCAGTGCGGGGGCTACCTACGAGCAGTACTTC. Drawing the rest from reference TRBV2 and TRBJ2-7, the complete variable domain is EPEVTQTPSHQVTQMGQEVILRCVPISNHLYFYWYRQILGQKVEFLVSFYNNEISEKSEIFDDQFSVERPDGSNFTLKIRSTKLEDSAMYFCASSAGATYEQYFGPGTRLTVT.

The gene calls are TRBV11-2 and TRBJ2-5; D call uncertain. Trimming left V 5 bases short and J 4 bases short, with 20 bases between. CDR3 length equals 16 residues. Germline lookup yields CDR1 SGHAT and CDR2 FQNNGV. CDR3 amino acids: CASSRLTTAWRETQYF. The DNA for the CDR3 is TGTGCCAGCAGCCGACTGACGACGGCCTGGAGAGAGACCCAGTACTTC.

With respect to this clone: A read error is likely here: a far larger clone is one base away. This rearrangement joins TRBV5-1 to TRBJ2-2; TRBD2 might be the D (5 bases). The CDR3 sequence is 13 residues long. Germline V gene sequence: CDR1 SGHRS, CDR2 YFSETQ. The CDR3 nucleotides are TGCGCCAGCAGCTTGGCAGATACCGGGGAGCTGTCTTTT. It is translated as CASSLADTGELSF.

CDR3 sequence: CASSVDGRAYEQYF. CDR3 DNA: TGTGCCAGCAGCGTAGACGGCAGAGCCTACGAGCAGTACTTC. The J gene is TRBJ2-7, the V gene TRBV9; D unclear. Trimming took off 0 bases at V and 2 bases at J, with 9 bases between the two ends. Germline lookup yields CDR1 SGDLS and CDR2 YYNGEE. The CDR3 extends over 14 amino acids.

Concerning this clone: A far larger clone differs by one base, so this is likely a read error. Here the CDR3 reads CASSRNSNQPQHF. CDR3 sequence (DNA): TGTGCCAGCAGTCGAAATAGCAATCAGCCCCAGCATTTT. The chain combines TRBV5-8 with TRBJ1-5; D unresolved. The CDR3 has 13 residues. Trimming pared 5 bases from V and 0 bases from J, leaving 6 bases between. The germline V gene has CDR1 SGHTS and CDR2 YDEGEE.

The CDR3 loop reads CASSQNGITAVAQHF. For the CDR3, the DNA is TGCGCCAGCAGTCAAAATGGAATTACCGCTGTGGCCCAGCATTTT. The rearrangement uses TRBV23-1 and TRBJ1-5; D is undetermined. TRBV23-1 counts as an open reading frame of uncertain function. The V gene lost 2 bases and the J gene lost 11 bases, with 19 bases spanning the gap. The CDR3 contains 15 residues.

This clone was counted only a few times. Given a much more abundant clone one base away, this may be a read error. The rearrangement joins TRBV18 to TRBJ2-2, with 12 positions matching TRBD2. The CDR3 runs to 17 residues. The germline V gene has CDR1 KGHSH and CDR2 LQKENI. CDR3 residues: CASSPRRLAGAPGELSF. CDR3 DNA sequence: TGTGCCAGCTCACCAAGGCGACTAGCGGGAGCTCCCGGGGAGCTGTCTTTT.

The V gene is TRBV10-2, the J gene TRBJ2-2, with TRBD2 matching 12 bases. The V gene end was trimmed by 3 bases and the J gene end by 5 bases; junction bases not matched to a gene: 4. Germline V gene lookup returns CDR1 WSHSY and CDR2 SAAADI. CDR3 length: 16 residues. In nucleotides, the CDR3 is TGCGCCAGCAGTGACTCTAGCGGGAGGGGGACCGGGGAGCTGTTTTTT. It specifies CASSDSSGRGTGELFF.

The chain is built from TRBV4-1 and TRBJ1-4; a weak D match, TRBD1 (5 bases). The CDR3 covers 15 residues. Germline CDR1 reads MGHRA; CDR2 reads YSYEKL. V was trimmed by 4 bases and J by 5 bases, leaving 14 bases between them. DNA for the CDR3: TGCGCCAGCAGCCTCCCACGGGGCATGAATGAAAAACTGTTTTTT. Encoded protein: CASSLPRGMNEKLFF.

The chain employs TRBV5-1 and TRBJ1-1; a weak D match, TRBD1 (5 bases). Looked up from germline, CDR1 is SGHRS and CDR2 is YFSETQ. V dropped 1 base and J dropped 0 bases, with 10 bases sitting between them. The CDR3 contains 15 residues. The CDR3 loop is CASSLQGRLNTEAFF. In DNA form, the CDR3 reads TGCGCCAGCAGCTTGCAGGGACGGCTGAACACTGAAGCTTTCTTT.

The rearrangement links TRBV7-3 to TRBJ2-7; D possibly corresponds to TRBD1 (6 bases). This CDR3 has 13 amino acids. Germline V gives CDR1 SGHTA, CDR2 FQGTGA. V was pared by 0 bases and J by 7 bases, with 10 bases between. CDR3: CASSLTGADEQYF. The CDR3 DNA is TGTGCCAGCAGCTTAACGGGGGCTGATGAGCAGTACTTC.

The chain carries TRBV29-1 and TRBJ2-7, with 8 bases fitting TRBD1. The V and J ends lost 4 bases and 7 bases, in that order; junction bases with no gene match: 6. Germline lookup yields CDR1 SQVTM and CDR2 ANQGSEA. This CDR3 contains 12 residues. The CDR3 DNA sequence: TGCAGCGTTGCAGGACAGGGTTTAGAGCAGTACTTC. Its protein product is CSVAGQGLEQYF.

This rearrangement joins TRBV11-3 to TRBJ2-1; TRBD1 aligns across 11 bases. Germline lookup yields CDR1 SGHNT and CDR2 YENEEA. With V trimmed by 1 base and J by 6 bases, 2 bases remained unmatched. CDR3 length equals 15 residues. The CDR3 DNA reads as TGTGCCAGCAGCTTAGGAGGGACAGGGGGCAATGAGCAGTTCTTC. It encodes CASSLGGTGGNEQFF.

The chain recombines TRBV7-3 with TRBJ2-7, with TRBD1 matching 9 bases. J was trimmed by 4 bases and V by 5 bases; bases with no gene match: 6. The germline V gene has CDR1 SGHTA and CDR2 FQGTGA. This CDR3 spans 14 amino acids. The chain's CDR3 is CASSTYRGRYEQYF. The CDR3 nucleotides read TGTGCCAGCAGCACCTACAGGGGGCGTTACGAGCAGTACTTC.

This clone was seen just once. The V call is TRBV6-5, the J call TRBJ2-7, with TRBD1 matching over 7 bases. This CDR3 comprises 13 residues. Germline lookup yields CDR1 MNHEY and CDR2 SVGAGI. V dropped 5 bases and J dropped 2; count of bases not matched to a gene: 3. CDR3 in amino acids: CASSPGQPYEQYF. CDR3 DNA: TGTGCCAGCAGTCCGGGACAGCCCTACGAGCAGTACTTC.

This clone has a count of ten or more. The chain links TRBV30 to TRBJ2-7; TRBD1 agrees at 7 bases. The CDR3 is made up of 12 amino acids. Germline CDR1 is GTSNPN and CDR2 is SVGIG (reference sequence). J was trimmed by 3 bases and V by 7 bases; bases with no gene match: 6. CDR3 sequence reads: CAFHRDSYEQYF. CDR3 DNA sequence: TGTGCCTTCCACCGGGACAGCTACGAGCAGTACTTC. Combining the CDR3 with reference TRBV30 and TRBJ2-7 gives the whole variable domain SQTIHQWPATLVQPVGSPLSLECTVEGTSNPNLYWYRQAAGRGLQLLFYSVGIGQISSEVPQNLSASRPQDRQFILSSKKLLLSDSGFYLCAFHRDSYEQYFGPGTRLTVT.

V is TRBV28 and J is TRBJ1-2, with TRBD1 matching over 12 bases. Germline V CDR1 and CDR2: MDHEN, SYDVKM. V shed 8 bases and J 5 bases; nucleotides not matched to a gene: 6. The CDR3 covers 14 residues. CDR3: CASGGQGAVYGYTF. The CDR3 DNA is TGTGCCAGCGGGGGACAGGGGGCCGTGTATGGCTACACCTTC.

The V gene is TRBV6-6, the J gene TRBJ2-5, with D perhaps matching TRBD2 (6 bases). Germline CDR1 MNHNY, CDR2 SVGAGI (reference sequence). V was clipped by 6 bases and J by 5 bases, with 13 bases between them. There are 13 residues in the CDR3. As DNA, the CDR3 is TGTGCCAGCAGCTATACTAGCACCGAGACCCAGTACTTC. This codes for CASSYTSTETQYF.

Details on this clone: A far larger clone is only one base removed, so a read error is likely. CDR3 sequence: CAWTRDLDQPQHF. In nucleotides, the CDR3 is TGTGCCTGGACCCGGGACCTCGATCAGCCCCAGCATTTT. V usage is TRBV30 and J usage is TRBJ1-5; weak D call: TRBD1 (5 bases). CDR3 length: 13 amino acids. Germline CDR1 GTSNPN, CDR2 SVGIG (reference sequence). Between the trimmed V and J ends, which lost 4 bases and 5 bases, there was a span of 12 bases.

This clone has only a few counts. The chain links TRBV2 to TRBJ1-2; 7 bases align to TRBD1. Germline assignment: CDR1 SNHLY and CDR2 FYNNEI. CDR3 length: 14 amino acids. The junction had 10 bases not matched to a gene; V was cut back by 8 bases and J by 4 bases. CDR3 sequence reads: CASAGEGAGYGYTF. The CDR3, as DNA: TGTGCCAGCGCGGGTGAGGGGGCTGGCTATGGCTACACCTTC.